The present entry profiles one T cell receptor (beta chain) with its context. The CDR3 covers 13 residues. CDR1 is MNHEY, CDR2 SMNVEV, per germline (reference sequence). Trimming stripped 1 base from V and 4 bases from J, with 4 bases between. Seattle patient enrollment occurred during active infection, with longitudinal follow-up thereafter. Methods used by the authors: Counts of nucleated cells, estimated from reference gene primer amplification, were obtained. Data came from immunoSEQ multiplex PCR; TCRdb stores just in-frame clones and leaves some out. That table gives V, J and clone size, and the DNA gave D and trimming. The data show around 190,000 clones, over 80% seen once. These data come from a study of blood T cell repertoires in COVID-19.

This clonotype was sampled from a woman aged 60-75 years with COVID-19, enrolled during active disease. V and J are TRBV27 and TRBJ2-2, with no clear D. Sequencing was carried out using peripheral blood. Written as DNA, the CDR3 is TGTGCCAGCAGTTTATTTCGCACCGGGGAGCTGTTTTTT. Its translation is CASSLFRTGELFF.